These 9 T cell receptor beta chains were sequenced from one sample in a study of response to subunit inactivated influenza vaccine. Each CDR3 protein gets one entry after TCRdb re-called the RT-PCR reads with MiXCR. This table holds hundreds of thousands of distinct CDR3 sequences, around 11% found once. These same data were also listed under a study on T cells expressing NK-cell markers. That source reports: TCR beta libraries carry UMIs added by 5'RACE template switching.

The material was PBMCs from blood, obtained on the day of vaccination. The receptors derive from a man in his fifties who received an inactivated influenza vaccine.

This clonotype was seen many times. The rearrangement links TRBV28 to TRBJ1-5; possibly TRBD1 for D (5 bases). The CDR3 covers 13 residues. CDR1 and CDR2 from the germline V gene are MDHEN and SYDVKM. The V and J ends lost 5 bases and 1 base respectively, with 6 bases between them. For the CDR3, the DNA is TGTGCCAGCAGTGGGGACAGCAATCAGCCCCAGCATTTT. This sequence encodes CASSGDSNQPQHF.

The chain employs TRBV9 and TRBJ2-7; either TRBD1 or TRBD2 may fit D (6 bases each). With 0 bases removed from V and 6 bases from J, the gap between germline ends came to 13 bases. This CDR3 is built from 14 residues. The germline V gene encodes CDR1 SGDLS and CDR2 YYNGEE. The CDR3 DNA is TGTGCCAGCAGCGTAGACGGTGGAGGGGGCGAGCAGTACTTC. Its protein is CASSVDGGGGEQYF.

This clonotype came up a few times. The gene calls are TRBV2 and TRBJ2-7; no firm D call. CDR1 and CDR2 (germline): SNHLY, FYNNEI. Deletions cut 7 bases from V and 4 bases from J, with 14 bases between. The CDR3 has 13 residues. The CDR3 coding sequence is TGTGCCAGCACCAGGTTCTCGGCTTACGAGCAGTACTTC. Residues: CASTRFSAYEQYF.

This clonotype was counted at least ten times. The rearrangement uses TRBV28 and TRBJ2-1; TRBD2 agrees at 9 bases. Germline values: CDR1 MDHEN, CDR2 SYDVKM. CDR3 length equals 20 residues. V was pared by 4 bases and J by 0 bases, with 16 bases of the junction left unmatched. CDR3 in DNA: TGTGCCAGCAGTTCCCACGACTCCAGCGGGGGGCTCGGCTCCTACAATGAGCAGTTCTTC. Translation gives CASSSHDSSGGLGSYNEQFF.

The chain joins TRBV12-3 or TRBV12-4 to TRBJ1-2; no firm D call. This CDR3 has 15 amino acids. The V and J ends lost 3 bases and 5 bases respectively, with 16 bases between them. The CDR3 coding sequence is TGTGCCAGCAGTTTGGGTTCAGCTAGAGTGTATGGCTACACCTTC. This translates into CASSLGSARVYGYTF.

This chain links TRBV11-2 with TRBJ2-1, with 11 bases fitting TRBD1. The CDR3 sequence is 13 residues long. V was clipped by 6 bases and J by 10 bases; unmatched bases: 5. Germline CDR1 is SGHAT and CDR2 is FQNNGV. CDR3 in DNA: TGTGCCAGCAGTTGGACAGGGGGCGGGGAGCAGTTCTTC. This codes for CASSWTGGGEQFF.

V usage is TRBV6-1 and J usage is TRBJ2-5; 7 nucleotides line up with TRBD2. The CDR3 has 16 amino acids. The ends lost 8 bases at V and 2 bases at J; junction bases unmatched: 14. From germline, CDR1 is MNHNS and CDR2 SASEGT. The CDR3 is CASQRWSGTLQETQYF. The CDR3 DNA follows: TGTGCCAGCCAACGCTGGAGCGGGACGCTTCAAGAGACCCAGTACTTC.

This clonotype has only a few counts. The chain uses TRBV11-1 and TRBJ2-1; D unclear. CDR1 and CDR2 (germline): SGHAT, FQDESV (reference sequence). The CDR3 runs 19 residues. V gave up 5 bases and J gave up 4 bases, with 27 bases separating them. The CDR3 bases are TGTGCCAGCAGCCCCCAGCGCATTAAAATTCGGATTATGTACAATGAGCAGTTCTTC. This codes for CASSPQRIKIRIMYNEQFF.

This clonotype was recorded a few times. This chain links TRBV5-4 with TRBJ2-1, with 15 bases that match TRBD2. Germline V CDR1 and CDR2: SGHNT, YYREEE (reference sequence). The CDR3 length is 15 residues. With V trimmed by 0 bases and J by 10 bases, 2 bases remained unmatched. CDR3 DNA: TGTGCCAGCAGCTTGGTAGGGACTAGCGGGAGGGAGCAGTTCTTC. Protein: CASSLVGTSGREQFF.